These 12 T cell receptor beta chains were all obtained from the same sample, sequenced in a study of cytomegalovirus exposure and HLA in healthy donors. PCR involved 60 Vbeta and 13 Jbeta primers. Here immunoSEQ multiplex PCR was the method, and the copy in TCRdb shows in-frame clones only, minus some. The sample has approximately 170,000 clones, approximately 73% seen once. The sequenced material came from PBMCs. These receptor sequences come from a woman between 18 and 29 years old in good health and CMV-seropositive.

CDR3 in amino acids: CASRLAGGVSKTQYF. The CDR3 coding sequence is TGTGCCAGCAGATTAGCGGGGGGGGTTTCAAAGACCCAGTACTTC. This chain joins TRBV28 and TRBJ2-5, with TRBD2 identical over 11 bases. Trimming removed 6 bases from V and 6 bases from J; junction bases left unmatched: 9. Germline V gene data show CDR1 as MDHEN and CDR2 as SYDVKM. The CDR3 length is 15 residues.

The chain has TRBV4-1 and TRBJ2-3, with D perhaps matching TRBD1 (5 bases). V was pared by 1 base and J by 1 base, with 9 bases between. The CDR3 covers 15 residues. Germline V gene data show CDR1 as MGHRA and CDR2 as YSYEKL. The CDR3 spells CASSQVGLGTDTQYF. The CDR3, as DNA: TGCGCCAGCAGCCAAGTGGGGCTCGGCACAGATACGCAGTATTTT.

This chain links TRBV7-2 with TRBJ1-2, with 7 positions matching TRBD1. The CDR3 covers 14 residues. V shed 4 bases and J 1 base; nucleotides not matched to a gene: 3. CDR1 is SGHTA and CDR2 is FQGNSA in the germline V gene. The CDR3 here is CASSSGQFNYGYTF. The DNA for the CDR3 is TGTGCCAGCAGCTCGGGACAGTTTAACTATGGCTACACCTTC.

The chain recombines TRBV7-9 with TRBJ1-1; 8 bases align to TRBD1. CDR3 length: 15 residues. V lost 3 bases to trimming and J lost 4 bases; unmatched junction nucleotides: 7. Germline values: CDR1 SEHNR, CDR2 FQNEAQ (reference sequence). The CDR3 region has the DNA TGTGCCAGCAGCTTGGAGGGACAGGTCGGCACTGAAGCTTTCTTT. This codes for CASSLEGQVGTEAFF.

The rearrangement uses TRBV11-1 and TRBJ2-3, with 11 bases fitting TRBD2. The CDR3 runs to 17 residues. With 2 bases clipped from V and 2 bases from J, the junction kept 6 bases outside the gene matches. Germline CDR1 SGHAT, CDR2 FQDESV (reference sequence). CDR3 bases: TGTGCCAGCAGCTTAATGGGACTAGCGGAGTCCACAGATACGCAGTATTTT. Its translation: CASSLMGLAESTDTQYF. Filled out from reference TRBV11-1 and TRBJ2-3, the complete variable domain reads EAEVAQSPRYKITEKSQAVAFWCDPISGHATLYWYRQILGQGPELLVQFQDESVVDDSQLPKDRFSAERLKGVDSTLKIQPAELGDSAMYLCASSLMGLAESTDTQYFGPGTRLTVL.

This clone was picked up one time. The V call is TRBV5-4, the J call TRBJ2-3, with 9 bases that match TRBD2. Germline-derived CDR1 and CDR2 are SGHNT and YYREEE (reference sequence). V shed 4 bases, J shed 2 bases, and the junction held 11 bases outside the gene matches. The CDR3 is 17 amino acids. Here the CDR3 reads CASSQAASGVITDTQYF. Here the CDR3 DNA reads TGTGCCAGCAGCCAGGCGGCTAGCGGGGTCATCACAGATACGCAGTATTTT.

In its sample, this clone was seen once. The chain is built from TRBV7-3 and TRBJ2-1; 11 bases are shared with TRBD2. Unmatched junction bases numbered 11, after V lost 1 base and J lost 6 bases. Germline lookup yields CDR1 SGHTA and CDR2 FQGTGA. CDR3 length: 18 residues. CDR3: CASSLNPSSGGTGNEQFF. The CDR3 DNA reads as TGTGCCAGCAGCTTAAACCCTTCTAGCGGGGGGACGGGCAATGAGCAGTTCTTC.

The chain carries TRBV21-1 and TRBJ1-1. TRBV21-1 is described as a pseudogene. The CDR3 has 13 residues. The CDR3 is CASSNRGSTEAFF. Here the CDR3 DNA reads TGTGCCAGCAGCAACCGGGGGTCCACTGAAGCTTTCTTT.

The CDR3 nucleotides are TGTGCCAGCAGTTTAGGGAGCCCGAACACTGAAGCTTTCTTT. Encoded protein: CASSLGSPNTEAFF. The chain is built from TRBV28 and TRBJ1-1; D gene ambiguous. There are 14 residues in the CDR3. Germline loops: CDR1 MDHEN, CDR2 SYDVKM. V gave up 2 bases and J gave up 1 base, with 8 bases separating them.

The chain links TRBV27 to TRBJ1-5; 7 nucleotides line up with TRBD1. After removal of 2 bases from V and 9 bases from J, the junction contained 10 bases not matched to a gene. CDR3 size: 15 residues. In germline, CDR1 is MNHEY, CDR2 SMNVEV (reference sequence). The CDR3 spells CASSLTKQGLMPQHF. CDR3 DNA sequence: TGTGCCAGCAGTTTAACAAAACAGGGGCTAATGCCCCAGCATTTT.

V is TRBV5-4 and J is TRBJ2-3; 12 bases fit TRBD2. Germline V gene sequence: CDR1 SGHNT, CDR2 YYREEE (reference sequence). V shed 5 bases and J 1 base; nucleotides not matched to a gene: 8. The CDR3 runs 17 residues. CDR3 sequence: CASSGMTSGGGTDTQYF. CDR3 bases: TGTGCCAGCAGTGGCATGACTAGCGGGGGTGGCACAGATACGCAGTATTTT.

CDR3 residues: CASSLDAGEKLFF. DNA for the CDR3: TGTGCCAGCAGCTTGGACGCGGGGGAAAAACTGTTTTTT. V usage is TRBV5-4 and J usage is TRBJ1-4; D call uncertain. CDR1 SGHNT and CDR2 YYREEE come from the germline V gene (reference sequence). CDR3 length: 13 residues. The V and J ends lost 0 bases and 8 bases respectively, with 8 bases between them.